The rows below give T cell receptor beta chains drawn from one sample of a study of blood T cell repertoires in COVID-19. Produced via immunoSEQ multiplex PCR; TCRdb's table is partial and in-frame only. The repertoire has 210,000 or so clones, roughly 90% of them found once; the top ten carry less than 0.7%. The material sequenced was peripheral blood. The receptors were gathered from a man in his forties or fifties with acute or convalescent COVID-19. Both conserved end residues are part of each CDR3. The D gene is left open where the match is weak. Expanded clones get a size class; other rows say once, few or many, or leave the size out.

clone size	V gene	J gene	D gene	CDR3 DNA	CDR3 protein
once	TRBV27	TRBJ1-1	NA	TGTGCCAGCAACGGCAGACTAAACACTGAAGCTTTCTTT	CASNGRLNTEAFF
NA	TRBV6-5	TRBJ2-1	NA	TGTGCCAGCAGTTACTCGAGCCCGGATGAGCAGTTCTTC	CASSYSSPDEQFF
NA	TRBV5-5	TRBJ2-5	NA	TGTGCCAGCAGCACGTGGGGGGTCCAAGAGACCCAGTACTTC	CASSTWGVQETQYF
once	TRBV19	TRBJ1-2	NA	TGTGCCACCTCCCGCGACAGGAATAACTATGGCTACACCTTC	CATSRDRNNYGYTF
NA	TRBV19	TRBJ1-2	TRBD1	TGTGCCAGTAGTTCTGGACAGGGGGACTATGGCTACACCTTC	CASSSGQGDYGYTF
NA	TRBV12-3/TRBV12-4	TRBJ1-2	NA	TGTGCCAGCAGTCAAGGACAGATCTATGGCTACACCTTC	CASSQGQIYGYTF
NA	TRBV6-2/TRBV6-3	TRBJ1-5	NA	TGTGCCAGCAGTTATCGGGGGGGACGGTCGCCCCAGCATTTT	CASSYRGGRSPQHF
NA	TRBV3-1/TRBV3-2	TRBJ1-5	NA	TGTGCCAGCAGCCAAGATGGGGCAGCGAGACAGCCCCAGCATTTT	CASSQDGAARQPQHF
NA	TRBV11-2	TRBJ2-7	NA	TGTGCCAGCAGCTTCCGACTAGGTCCGTGGTCCTACGAGCAGTACTTC	CASSFRLGPWSYEQYF
NA	TRBV7-2	TRBJ1-1	NA	TGTGCCAGCAGCTTAGGAGGACAGTACACTGAAGCTTTCTTT	CASSLGGQYTEAFF
once	TRBV3-1/TRBV3-2	TRBJ2-5	NA	TGTGCCAGCAGCAAAGGGACTGTCCGCCAAGAGACCCAGTACTTC	CASSKGTVRQETQYF
NA	TRBV19	TRBJ1-5	TRBD1	TGTGCCAGTAGTACACTGACAGGGGGCCGGGACAATCAGCCCCAGCATTTT	CASSTLTGGRDNQPQHF
once	TRBV27	TRBJ2-1	TRBD2	TGTGCCAGCAGGACTAGCGCTACCTACAATGAGCAGTTCTTC	CASRTSATYNEQFF
NA	TRBV7-9	TRBJ1-1	NA	TGTGCCAGCAGCTTAGAGGCAGGGCTAAGGAACACTGAAGCTTTCTTT	CASSLEAGLRNTEAFF
NA	TRBV5-1	TRBJ1-5	TRBD1	TGCGCCAGCAGCATAACAGGGGGCGTAGGTCAGCCCCAGCATTTT	CASSITGGVGQPQHF
NA	TRBV9	TRBJ2-2	NA	TGTGCCAGCACCCGAGGGGGAGTTGGCGCCGGGGAGCTGTTTTTT	CASTRGGVGAGELFF
NA	TRBV29-1	TRBJ1-1	TRBD1	TGCAGCGCGGGACAGGGGAACACTGAAGCTTTCTTT	CSAGQGNTEAFF
NA	TRBV14	TRBJ1-2	NA	TGTGCCAGCAGCCCCCGGGGGGTAGGCCGAAGCGGCTACACCTTC	CASSPRGVGRSGYTF
NA	TRBV19	TRBJ1-5	NA	TGTGCCAGCAGTAGTATACAGGAAGACCAGCCCCAGCATTTT	CASSSIQEDQPQHF
NA	TRBV28	TRBJ2-2	TRBD1	TGTGCCAGCAGTTCGCCAGGGGGCACCGGGGAGCTGTTTTTT	CASSSPGGTGELFF
NA	TRBV14	TRBJ2-3	TRBD2	TGTGCCAGCAGCCAACAGCGGGGGGATTCTATGGATACGCAGTATTTT	CASSQQRGDSMDTQYF
NA	TRBV6-4	TRBJ2-3	NA	TGTGCCAGCAGTGAGACAGAAGCCACAGATACGCAGTATTTT	CASSETEATDTQYF
once	TRBV6-4	TRBJ2-7	TRBD2	TGTGCCAGCAGTGACTCGCCTAGCGGGAGATACGAGCAGTACTTC	CASSDSPSGRYEQYF
NA	TRBV10-3	TRBJ2-3	NA	TGTGCCATCAGTGATCTGGGGGCCGGCTCAGATACGCAGTATTTT	CAISDLGAGSDTQYF
once	TRBV19	TRBJ1-3	TRBD1	TGTGCCAGTAGAACCCCCGGGACAGGCGGAAACACCATATATTTT	CASRTPGTGGNTIYF